The 23 T cell receptor beta chains given below trace back to one sample, sequenced in a study of human T cells and chemical hapten exposure. Time point in this sample: patch test 2, 6 weeks after DPC sensitization. As for treatment: therapeutic diphenylcyclopropenone sensitization with weekly scalp DPC. TCRdb ran MiXCR on the RACE reads and lists one entry per CDR3 protein. The repertoire consists of some 82,000 distinct CDR3 sequences, with around 6.7% occurring once and the leading ten covering 1.3%. Sample: whole blood, taken in connection with sensitization to the hapten diphenylcyclopropenone (DPC). Every receptor here comes from a woman in her 30s with alopecia areata. Some clones in this sample may be carry-over from other donors' samples.

This clonotype was seen repeatedly, ten times or more. CDR3 coding DNA: TGTGCCAGCAGTTCCTACGCGGGGACAGACCACAATGAGCAGTTCTTC. It codes for CASSSYAGTDHNEQFF. This chain joins TRBV6-5 and TRBJ2-1; D may be TRBD1 (7 bases). The CDR3 covers 16 residues. In germline, CDR1 is MNHEY, CDR2 SVGAGI. Trimming cost V 4 bases and J 5 bases, with 18 bases left between them.

This clonotype occurred many times. This chain links TRBV18 with TRBJ1-1, with 9 bases identical to TRBD1. The V gene's germline CDR1 is KGHSH and CDR2 LQKENI. V dropped 3 bases and J dropped 2; count of bases not matched to a gene: 7. CDR3 length: 16 amino acids. CDR3 sequence reads: CASSPRRTGDNTEAFF. CDR3 coding DNA: TGTGCCAGCTCACCCCGCAGGACAGGGGATAACACTGAAGCTTTCTTT. Based on the CDR3 plus reference TRBV18 and TRBJ1-1, the full variable domain is NAGVMQNPRHLVRRRGQEARLRCSPMKGHSHVYWYRQLPEEGLKFMVYLQKENIIDESGMPKERFSAEFPKEGPSILRIQQVVRGDSAAYFCASSPRRTGDNTEAFFGQGTRLTVV.

This clonotype occurred many times. The rearrangement joins TRBV6-1 to TRBJ1-6; unclear D gene. The CDR3 has 15 residues. The V and J ends lost 2 bases and 7 bases respectively, with 12 bases between them. The germline gives CDR1 MNHNS, CDR2 SASEGT. As DNA, the CDR3 is TGTGCCAGCAGTGAAAGGTCCATCAACAATTCACCCCTCCACTTT. It translates to CASSERSINNSPLHF.

This chain uses TRBV5-1 with TRBJ2-5, with TRBD2 matching over 8 bases. The CDR3 sequence is 18 residues long. From germline, CDR1 is SGHRS and CDR2 YFSETQ. V lost 2 bases, J lost 1 base, and 13 bases stayed unmatched. CDR3 DNA sequence: TGCGCCAGCAGCTTTTTTGAGGTAGCGGGGACATCCCAAGAGACCCAGTACTTC. Protein: CASSFFEVAGTSQETQYF.

The chain employs TRBV6-2 or TRBV6-3 and TRBJ2-1; 7 nucleotides agree with TRBD2. Germline loops: CDR1 MNHEY, CDR2 SVGEGT. J gave up 4 bases and V 1 base, and 4 bases lay outside the gene matches. This CDR3 has 15 residues. The CDR3 DNA reads as TGTGCCAGCAGTTACTTCAGCGGGGCGTACAATGAGCAGTTCTTC. Its translation: CASSYFSGAYNEQFF.

This clonotype was seen at least ten times. The chain joins TRBV10-1 to TRBJ2-7; D is undetermined. The CDR3 runs to 12 residues. Germline values: CDR1 WNHNN, CDR2 SYGVQD (reference sequence). The V end lost 3 bases, the J end lost 4 bases, and 7 bases lay between the germline ends. CDR3 protein: CASSDPGYEQYF. In DNA, the CDR3 is TGCGCCAGCAGTGATCCCGGATACGAGCAGTACTTC.

The chain employs TRBV27 and TRBJ1-1; unclear D gene. Trimming removed 2 bases from V and 0 bases from J, with 7 bases in between. The CDR3 runs to 14 residues. Per germline, CDR1 MNHEY and CDR2 SMNVEV (reference sequence). CDR3 bases: TGTGCCAGCAGTTTAGTCAGCCTGAACACTGAAGCTTTCTTT. Translated, it gives CASSLVSLNTEAFF.

This clonotype has more than one count but fewer than ten. The CDR3 region has the DNA TGTGCCAGCAGCTTATCGTCGGGGGTCTCTGGGGCCAACGTCCTGACTTTC. Residues: CASSLSSGVSGANVLTF. This chain connects TRBV7-9 to TRBJ2-6, with D maybe TRBD2 (6 bases). There are 17 residues in the CDR3. CDR1 is SEHNR and CDR2 is FQNEAQ in the germline V gene (reference sequence). V lost 2 bases, J lost 0 bases, and 11 bases lay in between.

This clonotype was recorded a few times. J is TRBJ1-1 and V is TRBV14, with a possible D match to TRBD1 (6 bases). The V gene's germline CDR1 is SGHDN and CDR2 FVKESK. Deletions cut 0 bases from V and 4 bases from J, with 18 bases between. The CDR3 spans 17 residues. CDR3: CASSQESLTGRGTEAFF. The CDR3 DNA follows: TGTGCCAGCAGCCAAGAAAGCTTAACAGGGAGAGGCACTGAAGCTTTCTTT.

The rearrangement joins TRBV18 to TRBJ2-3; D might be TRBD2 (7 bases). Germline assignment: CDR1 KGHSH and CDR2 LQKENI. The V end was cut by 1 base, the J end by 12 bases, with 14 bases between. The CDR3 totals 13 residues. For the CDR3, the DNA is TGTGCCAGCTCACCACGGGGGGGCCCCCCCCAGTATTTT. Residues: CASSPRGGPPQYF.

This clonotype was seen at least ten times. The chain recombines TRBV6-5 with TRBJ2-4; D is possibly TRBD2 (7 bases). The germline V gene has CDR1 MNHEY and CDR2 SVGAGI. Trimming removed 5 bases at V and 5 bases at J, with 13 bases between. The CDR3 totals 14 residues. The CDR3 DNA is TGTGCCAGCAGTGCGGGGGCCCATGAAAACATTCAGTACTTC. This codes for CASSAGAHENIQYF.

This clonotype has just a few counts. V gene TRBV5-1 combines with J gene TRBJ1-1, with D unclear. V lost 1 base, J lost 4 bases, and 8 bases lay in between. The CDR3 is 13 amino acids. Germline V CDR1 and CDR2: SGHRS, YFSETQ. The CDR3 reads CASSLNLGTEAFF. For the CDR3, the DNA is TGCGCCAGCAGCTTGAATTTGGGCACTGAAGCTTTCTTT.

This clonotype appeared many times. This sequence joins TRBV10-3 and TRBJ2-1, with TRBD1 as a possible D gene (8 bases). Germline loops: CDR1 ENHRY, CDR2 SYGVKD. V was trimmed by 6 bases and J by 6 bases, leaving 21 bases between them. This CDR3 has 16 amino acids. This chain's CDR3 is CAIRGRATGEGNEQFF. CDR3 nucleotides: TGTGCCATCAGAGGAAGAGCGACAGGGGAGGGCAATGAGCAGTTCTTC.

This clonotype was found many times. J is TRBJ2-7 and V is TRBV5-4, with D possibly matching TRBD1 (6 bases). Germline assignment: CDR1 SGHNT and CDR2 YYREEE (reference sequence). The ends were cut back, 4 bases at V and 1 base at J, with 12 bases in the middle. This CDR3 is 14 amino acids long. The CDR3 sequence: CASSRTGTSYEQYF. DNA for the CDR3: TGTGCCAGCAGCCGGACCGGGACATCCTACGAGCAGTACTTC.

In this sample, this clonotype turned up a few times. The chain uses TRBV15 and TRBJ1-5; no firm D call. The CDR3 loop spans 14 amino acids. The V end was cut by 2 bases, the J end by 1 base, with 6 bases between. Per the germline V gene, CDR1 is LNHNV and CDR2 is YYDKDF (reference sequence). The CDR3 bases are TGTGCCACCAGCAGACAGGTGAGCAATCAGCCCCAGCATTTT. Translation gives CATSRQVSNQPQHF.

This clonotype was seen ten or more times. The V and J genes are TRBV7-8 and TRBJ2-3; TRBD2 matches at 8 bases. CDR3 size: 17 residues. Looked up from germline, CDR1 is SGHVS and CDR2 is FQNEAQ. Losses at the gene ends were 3 bases for V and 5 bases for J; bases not matched to a gene: 13. The CDR3 loop reads CASSLGHWRGAGDTQYF. CDR3 nucleotides: TGTGCCAGCAGCTTGGGGCACTGGCGGGGGGCCGGAGATACGCAGTATTTT.

This clonotype was found many times. The genes are TRBV5-1 and TRBJ1-1; D is ambiguous. The CDR3 has 14 amino acids. V was cut by 1 base and J by 2 bases, with 9 bases left in between. The germline gives CDR1 SGHRS, CDR2 YFSETQ. The CDR3 bases are TGCGCCAGCAGCTTGTTTTCGGGAAACACTGAAGCTTTCTTT. Its protein product is CASSLFSGNTEAFF.

The table lists this clonotype with many counts. The DNA for the CDR3 is TGCAGTGCTCCCACAAAGAACACTGAAGCTTTCTTT. Its protein product is CSAPTKNTEAFF. The chain couples TRBV20-1 to TRBJ1-1; no clear D gene. CDR1 is DFQATT and CDR2 is SNEGSKA in the germline V gene (reference sequence). The CDR3 has 12 residues. V lost 5 bases and J lost 1, with 8 bases in between.

This clonotype occurred many times. V and J are TRBV27 and TRBJ1-2; 8 nucleotides line up with TRBD1. V trimming: 5 bases; J trimming: 4 bases; junction bases outside the gene matches: 12. CDR3 length equals 16 residues. In germline, CDR1 is MNHEY, CDR2 SMNVEV (reference sequence). The CDR3 DNA reads TGTGCCAGCAGTCCCATAGACAGGGGAGGCCTCTATGGCTACACCTTC. It is translated as CASSPIDRGGLYGYTF.

This clonotype was observed at least ten times. The chain joins TRBV11-2 to TRBJ2-3; unclear D gene. V lost 5 bases, J lost 6 bases, and 15 bases lay in between. This CDR3 is 14 amino acids long. CDR1 and CDR2 (germline): SGHAT, FQNNGV. Here the CDR3 reads CASSPLWEVDTQYF. The CDR3 DNA is TGTGCCAGCAGCCCGCTATGGGAAGTGGATACGCAGTATTTT.

This sequence joins TRBV29-1 and TRBJ2-7, with D tentatively TRBD1 or TRBD2 (6 bases each). This CDR3 is built from 16 residues. Germline V gene lookup returns CDR1 SQVTM and CDR2 ANQGSEA. With 2 bases removed from V and 2 bases from J, the gap between germline ends came to 19 bases. CDR3 region: CSVERGGRGATYEQYF. The CDR3, as DNA: TGCAGCGTTGAAAGAGGGGGTAGGGGGGCGACCTACGAGCAGTACTTC.

The table lists this clonotype with many counts. The genes are TRBV6-5 and TRBJ2-1; D uncertain. The V end lost 0 bases, the J end lost 9 bases, and 9 bases lay between the germline ends. This CDR3 is 13 amino acids long. Germline V gives CDR1 MNHEY, CDR2 SVGAGI. In nucleotides, the CDR3 is TGTGCCAGCAGTTACTCGATAGGCGGTGAGCAGTTCTTC. The encoded protein is CASSYSIGGEQFF.

V usage is TRBV15 and J usage is TRBJ1-5; D might be TRBD1 (6 bases). V dropped 0 bases and J dropped 0 bases, with 9 bases sitting between them. CDR1 LNHNV and CDR2 YYDKDF come from the germline V gene (reference sequence). The CDR3 is 16 residues long. DNA of the CDR3: TGTGCCACCAGCAGAGACAGGGGAAATAGCAATCAGCCCCAGCATTTT. Its protein product is CATSRDRGNSNQPQHF.